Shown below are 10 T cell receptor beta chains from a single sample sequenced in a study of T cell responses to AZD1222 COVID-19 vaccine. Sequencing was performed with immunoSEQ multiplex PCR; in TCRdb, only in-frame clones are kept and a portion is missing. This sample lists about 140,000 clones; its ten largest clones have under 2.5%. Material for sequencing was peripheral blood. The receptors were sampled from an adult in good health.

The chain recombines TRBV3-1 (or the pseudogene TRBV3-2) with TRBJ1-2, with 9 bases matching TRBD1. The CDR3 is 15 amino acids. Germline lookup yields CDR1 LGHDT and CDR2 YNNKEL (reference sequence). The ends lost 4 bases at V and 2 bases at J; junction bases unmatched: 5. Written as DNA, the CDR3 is TGTGCCAGCAGCCCGCCCGGGACAGGGAACTATGGCTACACCTTC. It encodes CASSPPGTGNYGYTF.

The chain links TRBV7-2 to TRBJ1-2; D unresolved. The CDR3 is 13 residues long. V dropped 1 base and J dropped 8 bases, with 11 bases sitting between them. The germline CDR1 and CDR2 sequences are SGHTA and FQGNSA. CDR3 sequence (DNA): TGTGCCAGCAGCTTAGGGCAGGCGGGAGGCTACACCTTC. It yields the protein CASSLGQAGGYTF.

The CDR3 spells CASSWGGPDTEAFF. The CDR3 region has the DNA TGTGCCAGCAGCTGGGGCGGGCCCGACACTGAAGCTTTCTTT. The chain carries TRBV7-2 and TRBJ1-1; TRBD1 might be the D (5 bases). The CDR3 is 14 amino acids. With 4 bases removed from V and 3 bases from J, the gap between germline ends came to 12 bases. Germline V gives CDR1 SGHTA, CDR2 FQGNSA.

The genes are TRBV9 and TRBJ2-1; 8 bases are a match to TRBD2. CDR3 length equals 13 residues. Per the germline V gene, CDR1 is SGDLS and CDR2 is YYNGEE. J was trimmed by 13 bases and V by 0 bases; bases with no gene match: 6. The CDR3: CASSVAIGGAQFF. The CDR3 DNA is TGTGCCAGCAGCGTAGCAATCGGGGGGGCTCAGTTCTTC.

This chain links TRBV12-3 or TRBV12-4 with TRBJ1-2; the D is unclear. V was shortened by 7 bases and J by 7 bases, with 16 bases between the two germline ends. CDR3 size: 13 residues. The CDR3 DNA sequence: TGTGCCAGCAAGGGAGGCGTGACTGGTGGCTACACCTTC. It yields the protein CASKGGVTGGYTF.

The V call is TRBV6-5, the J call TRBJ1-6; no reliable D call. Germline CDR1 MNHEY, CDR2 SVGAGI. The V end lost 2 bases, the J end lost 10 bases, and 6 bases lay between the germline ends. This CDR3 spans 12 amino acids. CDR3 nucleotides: TGTGCCAGCAGTTACGGGAAATCACCCCTCCACTTT. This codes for CASSYGKSPLHF.

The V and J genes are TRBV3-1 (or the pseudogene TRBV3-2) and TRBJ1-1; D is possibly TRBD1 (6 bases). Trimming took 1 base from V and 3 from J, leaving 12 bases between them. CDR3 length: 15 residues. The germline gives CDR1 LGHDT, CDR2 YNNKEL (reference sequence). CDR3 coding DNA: TGTGCCAGCAGCCAAGTGGATGGGGGCTACACTGAAGCTTTCTTT. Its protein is CASSQVDGGYTEAFF.

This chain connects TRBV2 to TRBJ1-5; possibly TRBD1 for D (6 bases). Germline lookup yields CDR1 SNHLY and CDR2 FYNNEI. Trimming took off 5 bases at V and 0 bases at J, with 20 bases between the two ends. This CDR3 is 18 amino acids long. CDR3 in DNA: TGTGCCAGCAGTACCATGGTAGGACAGCAGTATAGCAATCAGCCCCAGCATTTT. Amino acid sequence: CASSTMVGQQYSNQPQHF.

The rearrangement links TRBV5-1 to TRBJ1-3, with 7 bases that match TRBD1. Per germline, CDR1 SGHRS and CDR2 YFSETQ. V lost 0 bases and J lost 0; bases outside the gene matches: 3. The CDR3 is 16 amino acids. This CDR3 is CASSLAQGYSGNTIYF. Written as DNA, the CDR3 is TGCGCCAGCAGCTTGGCACAGGGGTACTCTGGAAACACCATATATTTT.

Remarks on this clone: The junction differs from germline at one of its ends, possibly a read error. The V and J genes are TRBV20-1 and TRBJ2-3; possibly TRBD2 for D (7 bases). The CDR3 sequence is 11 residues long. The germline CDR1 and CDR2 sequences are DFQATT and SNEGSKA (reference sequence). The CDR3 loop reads CSASKQGGLGF. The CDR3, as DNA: TGCAGTGCTTCCAAACAGGGAGGGTTGGGTTTT.